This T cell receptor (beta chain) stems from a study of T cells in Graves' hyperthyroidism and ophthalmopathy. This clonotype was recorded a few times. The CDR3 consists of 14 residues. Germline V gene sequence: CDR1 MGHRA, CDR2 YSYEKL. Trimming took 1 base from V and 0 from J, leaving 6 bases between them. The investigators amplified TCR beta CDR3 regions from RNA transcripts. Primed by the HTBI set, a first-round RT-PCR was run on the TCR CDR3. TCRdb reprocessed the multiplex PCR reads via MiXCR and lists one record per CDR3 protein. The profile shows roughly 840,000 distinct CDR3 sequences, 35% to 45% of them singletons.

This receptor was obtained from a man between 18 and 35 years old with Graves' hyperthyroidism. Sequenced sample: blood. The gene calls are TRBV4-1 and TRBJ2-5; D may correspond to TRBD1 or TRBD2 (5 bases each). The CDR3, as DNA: TGCGCCAGCAGCCAAGGGGGACACCAAGAGACCCAGTACTTC. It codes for CASSQGGHQETQYF.